This T cell receptor (beta chain) originates from a study of CD8 T cells in Susac syndrome. Whole-study results and caveats: The number of individuals included in the study's TCR sequencing and HLA analysis was acknowledged as relatively small.

RNA amounts of roughly 0.5 to 1 ug underwent reverse transcription with random hexamers. In TCRdb, the immunoSEQ multiplex PCR reads were re-called with MiXCR into one record per CDR3 protein. The sample contains about 150,000 distinct CDR3 sequences, approximately 95% of which appear only once. The authors carried out high-throughput sequencing of TCR beta. They applied it to CD8+ and CD4+ T cells obtained from blood. A note on this clonotype: Its antigen is currently unknown.

V lost 4 bases and J lost 8, with 21 bases in between. The CDR3 length is 15 residues. Per the germline V gene, CDR1 is SGDLS and CDR2 is YYNGEE. This TCR was sampled from a human donor with Susac syndrome. The chain recombines TRBV9 with TRBJ1-2, with D unresolved. The sequenced sample was CD4+ T cells from PBMCs. In nucleotides, the CDR3 is TGTGCCAGCAGCTTTCAGAACGGGGTCTATGAGGGCTACACCTTC. This sequence encodes CASSFQNGVYEGYTF.